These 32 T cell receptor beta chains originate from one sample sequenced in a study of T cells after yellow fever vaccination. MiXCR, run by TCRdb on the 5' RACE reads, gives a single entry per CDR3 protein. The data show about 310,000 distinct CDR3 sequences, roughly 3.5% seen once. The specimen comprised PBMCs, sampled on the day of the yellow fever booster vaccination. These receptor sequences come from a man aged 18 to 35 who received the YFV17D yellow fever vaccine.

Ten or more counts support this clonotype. CDR3 in DNA: TGTGCCAGCAGTCCCTCCGGGGTGCACACCGGGGAGCTGTTTTTT. Protein: CASSPSGVHTGELFF. This sequence joins TRBV7-3 and TRBJ2-2; tentative D call: TRBD2 (5 bases). Germline V gives CDR1 SGHTA, CDR2 FQGTGA. Trimming shortened V by 6 bases and J by 3 bases, and 14 bases separated the two germline ends. This CDR3 contains 15 residues.

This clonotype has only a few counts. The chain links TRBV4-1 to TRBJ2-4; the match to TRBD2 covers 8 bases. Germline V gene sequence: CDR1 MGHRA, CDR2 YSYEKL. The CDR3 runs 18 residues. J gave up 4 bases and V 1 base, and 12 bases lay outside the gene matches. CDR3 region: CASSQGWQGQRGKNIQYF. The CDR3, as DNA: TGCGCCAGCAGCCAAGGGTGGCAGGGGCAGCGGGGGAAAAACATTCAGTACTTC.

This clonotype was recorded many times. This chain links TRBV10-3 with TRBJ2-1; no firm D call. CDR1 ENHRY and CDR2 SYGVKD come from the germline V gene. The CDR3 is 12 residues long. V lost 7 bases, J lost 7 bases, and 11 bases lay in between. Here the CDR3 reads CAITAGQNEQFF. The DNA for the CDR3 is TGTGCCATCACGGCAGGCCAGAATGAGCAGTTCTTC.

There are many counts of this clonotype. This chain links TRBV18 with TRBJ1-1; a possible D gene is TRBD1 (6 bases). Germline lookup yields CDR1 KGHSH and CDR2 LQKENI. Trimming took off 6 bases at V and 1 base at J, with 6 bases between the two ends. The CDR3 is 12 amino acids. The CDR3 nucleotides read TGTGCCAGCTCGGGACAGAACACTGAAGCTTTCTTT. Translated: CASSGQNTEAFF.

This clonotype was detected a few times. This CDR3 reads CASSRTSGVKETQYF. In nucleotides, the CDR3 is TGTGCCAGCAGCCGTACTAGCGGGGTCAAAGAGACCCAGTACTTC. The chain is built from TRBV12-3 or TRBV12-4 and TRBJ2-5, with 10 bases aligning to TRBD2. This CDR3 region has 15 residues. V shed 6 bases, J shed 3 bases, and the junction held 7 bases outside the gene matches.

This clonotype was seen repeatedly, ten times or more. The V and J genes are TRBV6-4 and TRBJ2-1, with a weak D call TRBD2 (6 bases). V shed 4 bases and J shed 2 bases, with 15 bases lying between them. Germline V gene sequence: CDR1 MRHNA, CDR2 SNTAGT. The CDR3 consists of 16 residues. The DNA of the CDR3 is TGTGCCAGCAGTGCGACTGTGGGGGGACCCTACAATGAGCAGTTCTTC. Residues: CASSATVGGPYNEQFF.

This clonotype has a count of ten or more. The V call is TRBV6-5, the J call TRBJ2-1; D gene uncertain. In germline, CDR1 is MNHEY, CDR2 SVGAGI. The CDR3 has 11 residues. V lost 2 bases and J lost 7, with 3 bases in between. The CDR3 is CASSYANEQFF. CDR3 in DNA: TGTGCCAGCAGTTACGCGAATGAGCAGTTCTTC.

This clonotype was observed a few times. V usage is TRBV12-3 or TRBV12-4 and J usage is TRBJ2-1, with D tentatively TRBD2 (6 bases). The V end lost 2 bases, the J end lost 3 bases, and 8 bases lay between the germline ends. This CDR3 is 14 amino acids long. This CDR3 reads CASSLLGLYNEQFF. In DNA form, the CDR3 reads TGTGCCAGCAGTTTATTGGGACTCTACAATGAGCAGTTCTTC.

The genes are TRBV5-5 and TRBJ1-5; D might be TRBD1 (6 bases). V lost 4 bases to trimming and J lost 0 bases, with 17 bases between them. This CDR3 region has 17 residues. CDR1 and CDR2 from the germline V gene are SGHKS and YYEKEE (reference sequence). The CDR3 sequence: CASSPMWTVYSNQPQHF. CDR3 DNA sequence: TGTGCCAGCAGCCCGATGTGGACAGTCTATAGCAATCAGCCCCAGCATTTT.

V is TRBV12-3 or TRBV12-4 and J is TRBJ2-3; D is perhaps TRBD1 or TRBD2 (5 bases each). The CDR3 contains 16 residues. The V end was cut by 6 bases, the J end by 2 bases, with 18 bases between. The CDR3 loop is CASSQGPEGLTDTQYF. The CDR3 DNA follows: TGTGCCAGCAGCCAGGGACCAGAGGGCCTCACAGATACGCAGTATTTT.

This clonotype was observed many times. Here the CDR3 reads CASSLDLNTEAFF. For the CDR3, the DNA is TGCGCCAGCAGCCTTGACCTGAACACTGAAGCTTTCTTT. J is TRBJ1-1 and V is TRBV5-1; D remains ambiguous. V was clipped by 4 bases and J by 0 bases, with 7 bases between them. There are 13 residues in the CDR3. The germline CDR1 and CDR2 sequences are SGHRS and YFSETQ.

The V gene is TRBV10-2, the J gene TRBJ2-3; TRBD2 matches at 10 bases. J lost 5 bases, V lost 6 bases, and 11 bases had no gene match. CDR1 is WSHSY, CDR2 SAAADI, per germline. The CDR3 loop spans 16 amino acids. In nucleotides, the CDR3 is TGCGCCAGCAGGGGCCCCATAGAGCGGGGGGGAGATACGCAGTATTTT. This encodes CASRGPIERGGDTQYF.

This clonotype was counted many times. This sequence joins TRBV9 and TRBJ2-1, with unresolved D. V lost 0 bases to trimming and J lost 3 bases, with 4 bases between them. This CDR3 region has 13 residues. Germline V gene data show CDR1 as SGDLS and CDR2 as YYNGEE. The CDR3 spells CASSVDDYNEQFF. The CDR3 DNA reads TGTGCCAGCAGCGTAGACGACTACAATGAGCAGTTCTTC.

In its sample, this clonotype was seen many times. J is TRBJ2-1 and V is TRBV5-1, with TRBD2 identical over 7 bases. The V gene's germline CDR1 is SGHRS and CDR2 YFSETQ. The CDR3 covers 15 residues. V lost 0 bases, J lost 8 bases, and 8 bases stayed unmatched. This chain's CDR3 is CASSLVLGGIDEQFF. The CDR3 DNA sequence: TGCGCCAGCAGCTTGGTTCTGGGGGGGATCGATGAGCAGTTCTTC. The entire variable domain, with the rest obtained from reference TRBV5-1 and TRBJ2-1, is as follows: KAGVTQTPRYLIKTRGQQVTLSCSPISGHRSVSWYQQTPGQGLQFLFEYFSETQRNKGNFPGRFSGRQFSNSRSEMNVSTLELGDSALYLCASSLVLGGIDEQFFGPGTRLTVL.

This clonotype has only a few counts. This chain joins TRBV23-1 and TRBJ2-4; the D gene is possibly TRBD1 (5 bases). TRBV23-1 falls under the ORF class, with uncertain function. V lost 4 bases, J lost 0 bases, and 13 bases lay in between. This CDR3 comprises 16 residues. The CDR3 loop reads CASSPFGARAKNIQYF. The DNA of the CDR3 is TGCGCCAGCAGTCCCTTTGGGGCGCGAGCCAAAAACATTCAGTACTTC.

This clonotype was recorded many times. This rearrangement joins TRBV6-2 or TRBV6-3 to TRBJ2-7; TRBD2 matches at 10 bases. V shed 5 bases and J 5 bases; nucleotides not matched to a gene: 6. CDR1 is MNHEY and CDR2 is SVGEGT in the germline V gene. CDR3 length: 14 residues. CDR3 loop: CASSPSGGADEQYF. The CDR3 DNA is TGTGCCAGCAGTCCGAGCGGGGGGGCCGACGAGCAGTACTTC.

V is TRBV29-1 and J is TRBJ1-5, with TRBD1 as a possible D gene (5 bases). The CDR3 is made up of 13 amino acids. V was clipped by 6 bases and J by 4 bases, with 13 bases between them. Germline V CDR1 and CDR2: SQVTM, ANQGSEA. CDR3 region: CSVGLGGNQPQHF. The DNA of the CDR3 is TGCAGCGTGGGGCTAGGAGGGAATCAGCCCCAGCATTTT.

The CDR3 sequence is CASSFDRGNTGELFF. The CDR3 DNA reads TGTGCCAGCAGCTTCGACAGGGGGAACACCGGGGAGCTGTTTTTT. The chain is built from TRBV5-6 and TRBJ2-2; 8 bases match TRBD1. With 2 bases clipped from V and 1 base from J, the junction kept 1 base outside the gene matches. This CDR3 has 15 amino acids. Looked up from germline, CDR1 is SGHDT and CDR2 is YYEEEE.

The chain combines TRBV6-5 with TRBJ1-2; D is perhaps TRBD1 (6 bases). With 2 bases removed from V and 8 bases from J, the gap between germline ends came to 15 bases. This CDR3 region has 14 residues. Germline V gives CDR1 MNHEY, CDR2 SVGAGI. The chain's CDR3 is CASSYRGGAEGYTF. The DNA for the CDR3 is TGTGCCAGCAGTTACCGAGGGGGGGCGGAAGGCTACACCTTC.

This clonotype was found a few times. DNA for the CDR3: TGTGCCAGCAGCGCAGCTAGCGGGGGGTCTGCACCCTACGAGCAGTACGTC. Protein product: CASSAASGGSAPYEQYV. The genes are TRBV6-2 or TRBV6-3 and TRBJ2-7; 11 bases are shared with TRBD2. Germline lookup yields CDR1 MNHEY and CDR2 SVGEGT. The V gene end was trimmed by 6 bases and the J gene end by 2 bases; junction bases not matched to a gene: 12. The CDR3 consists of 17 residues.

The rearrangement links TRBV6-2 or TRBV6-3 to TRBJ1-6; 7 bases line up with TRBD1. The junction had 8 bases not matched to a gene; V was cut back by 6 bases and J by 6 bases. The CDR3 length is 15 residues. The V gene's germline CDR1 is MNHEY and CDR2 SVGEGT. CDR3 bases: TGTGCCAGCAGGGACTCGGGACAGACTAATTCACCCCTCCACTTT. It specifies CASRDSGQTNSPLHF.

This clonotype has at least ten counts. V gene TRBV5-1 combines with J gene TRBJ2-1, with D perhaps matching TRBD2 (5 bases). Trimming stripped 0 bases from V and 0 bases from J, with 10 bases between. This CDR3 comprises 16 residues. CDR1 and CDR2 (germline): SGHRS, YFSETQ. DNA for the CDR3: TGCGCCAGCAGCTTGGGGACTTCCAGCTCCTACAATGAGCAGTTCTTC. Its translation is CASSLGTSSSYNEQFF.

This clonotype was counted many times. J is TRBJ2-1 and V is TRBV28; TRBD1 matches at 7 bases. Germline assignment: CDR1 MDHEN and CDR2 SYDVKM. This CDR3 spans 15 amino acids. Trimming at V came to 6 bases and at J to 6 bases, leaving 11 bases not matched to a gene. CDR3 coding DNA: TGTGCCAGCAGCCTAGTTGGGGACAGACTCAATGAGCAGTTCTTC. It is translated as CASSLVGDRLNEQFF.

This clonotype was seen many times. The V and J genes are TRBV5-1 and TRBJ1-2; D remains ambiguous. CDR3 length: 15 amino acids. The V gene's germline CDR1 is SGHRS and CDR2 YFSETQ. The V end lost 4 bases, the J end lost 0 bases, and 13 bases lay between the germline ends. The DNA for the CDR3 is TGCGCCAGCAGCCCCGGACGGCTATCTAACTATGGCTACACCTTC. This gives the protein CASSPGRLSNYGYTF. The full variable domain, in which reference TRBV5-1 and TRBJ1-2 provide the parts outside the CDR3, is KAGVTQTPRYLIKTRGQQVTLSCSPISGHRSVSWYQQTPGQGLQFLFEYFSETQRNKGNFPGRFSGRQFSNSRSEMNVSTLELGDSALYLCASSPGRLSNYGYTFGSGTRLTVV.

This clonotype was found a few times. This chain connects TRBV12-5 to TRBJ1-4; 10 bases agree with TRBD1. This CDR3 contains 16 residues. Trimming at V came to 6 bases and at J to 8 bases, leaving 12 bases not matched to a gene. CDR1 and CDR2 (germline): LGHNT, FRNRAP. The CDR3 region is CASGQNPGTGVEKLFF. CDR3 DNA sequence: TGTGCTAGTGGGCAGAACCCCGGGACAGGGGTAGAAAAACTGTTTTTT.

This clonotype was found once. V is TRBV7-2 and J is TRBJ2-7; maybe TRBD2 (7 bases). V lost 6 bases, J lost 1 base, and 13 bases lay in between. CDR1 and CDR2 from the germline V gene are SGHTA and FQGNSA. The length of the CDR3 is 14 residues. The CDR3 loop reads CASRPGRGSYEQYF. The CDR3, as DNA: TGTGCCAGCAGACCAGGGAGGGGGTCCTACGAGCAGTACTTC.

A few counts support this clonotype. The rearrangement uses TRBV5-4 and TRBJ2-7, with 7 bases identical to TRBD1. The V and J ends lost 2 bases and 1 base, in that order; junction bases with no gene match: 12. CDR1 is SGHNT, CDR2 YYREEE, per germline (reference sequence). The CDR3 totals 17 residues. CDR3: CASSFEFWDSYSYEQYF. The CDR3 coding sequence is TGTGCCAGCAGCTTTGAATTCTGGGACAGCTATTCCTACGAGCAGTACTTC.

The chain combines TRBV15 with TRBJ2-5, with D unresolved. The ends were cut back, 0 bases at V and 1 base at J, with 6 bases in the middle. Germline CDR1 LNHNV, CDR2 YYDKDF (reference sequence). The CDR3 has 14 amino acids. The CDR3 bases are TGTGCCACCAGCAGAGATCCGGTCCAAGAGACCCAGTACTTC. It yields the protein CATSRDPVQETQYF.

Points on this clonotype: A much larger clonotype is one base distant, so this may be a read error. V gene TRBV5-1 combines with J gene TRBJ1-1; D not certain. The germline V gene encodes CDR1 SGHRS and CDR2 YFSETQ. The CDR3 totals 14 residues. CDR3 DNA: TGCGCCAGGAGCTTGGTTCGGGGGAACACTGAAGCTTTCTTT. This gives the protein CARSLVRGNTEAFF.

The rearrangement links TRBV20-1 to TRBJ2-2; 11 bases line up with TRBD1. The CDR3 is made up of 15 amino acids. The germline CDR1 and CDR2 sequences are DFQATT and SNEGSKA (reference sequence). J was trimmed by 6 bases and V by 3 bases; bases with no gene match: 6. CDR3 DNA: TGCAGTGCTAGTCATCCGGGACAGGGGGCCGGGGAGCTGTTTTTT. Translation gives CSASHPGQGAGELFF.

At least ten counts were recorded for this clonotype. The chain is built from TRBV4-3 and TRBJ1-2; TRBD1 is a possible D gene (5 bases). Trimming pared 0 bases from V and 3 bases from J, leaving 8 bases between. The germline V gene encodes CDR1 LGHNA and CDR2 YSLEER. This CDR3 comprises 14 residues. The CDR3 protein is CASSQEDSYYGYTF. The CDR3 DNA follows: TGCGCCAGCAGCCAAGAAGACAGTTACTATGGCTACACCTTC.

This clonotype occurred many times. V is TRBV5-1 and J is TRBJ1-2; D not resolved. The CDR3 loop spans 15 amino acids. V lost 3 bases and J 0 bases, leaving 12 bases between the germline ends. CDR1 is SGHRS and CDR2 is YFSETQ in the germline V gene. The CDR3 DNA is TGCGCCAGCAGCTACATTTACCCAGCTAACTATGGCTACACCTTC. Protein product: CASSYIYPANYGYTF. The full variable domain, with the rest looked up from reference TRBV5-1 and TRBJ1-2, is KAGVTQTPRYLIKTRGQQVTLSCSPISGHRSVSWYQQTPGQGLQFLFEYFSETQRNKGNFPGRFSGRQFSNSRSEMNVSTLELGDSALYLCASSYIYPANYGYTFGSGTRLTVV.